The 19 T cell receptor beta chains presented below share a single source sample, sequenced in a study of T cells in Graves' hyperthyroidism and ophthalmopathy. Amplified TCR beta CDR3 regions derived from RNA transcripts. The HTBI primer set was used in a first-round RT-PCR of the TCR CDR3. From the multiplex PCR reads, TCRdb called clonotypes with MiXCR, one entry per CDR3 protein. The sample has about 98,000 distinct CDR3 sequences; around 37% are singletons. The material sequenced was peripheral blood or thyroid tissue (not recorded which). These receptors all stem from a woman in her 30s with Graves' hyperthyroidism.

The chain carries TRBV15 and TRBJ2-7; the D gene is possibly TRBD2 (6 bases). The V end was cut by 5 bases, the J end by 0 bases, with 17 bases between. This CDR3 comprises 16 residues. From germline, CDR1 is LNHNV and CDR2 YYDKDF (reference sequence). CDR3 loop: CATSPSSLGLSYEQYF. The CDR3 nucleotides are TGTGCCACCAGCCCCAGCAGCCTGGGACTCTCCTACGAGCAGTACTTC.

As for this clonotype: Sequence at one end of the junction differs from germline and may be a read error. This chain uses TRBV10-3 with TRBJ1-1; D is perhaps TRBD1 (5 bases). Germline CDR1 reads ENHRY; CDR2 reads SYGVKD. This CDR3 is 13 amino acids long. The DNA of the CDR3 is TGTGCCATCAGTGCCGCAGGGAACACTGAAACTCTCTTT. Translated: CAISAAGNTETLF.

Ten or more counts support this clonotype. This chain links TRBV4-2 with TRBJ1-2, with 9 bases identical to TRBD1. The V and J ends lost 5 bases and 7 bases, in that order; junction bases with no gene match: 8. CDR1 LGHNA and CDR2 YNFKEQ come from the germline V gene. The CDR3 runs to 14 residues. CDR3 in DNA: TGTGCCAGCAGCGAGGGACAGGGTGTCGGTGGCTACACCTTC. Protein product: CASSEGQGVGGYTF.

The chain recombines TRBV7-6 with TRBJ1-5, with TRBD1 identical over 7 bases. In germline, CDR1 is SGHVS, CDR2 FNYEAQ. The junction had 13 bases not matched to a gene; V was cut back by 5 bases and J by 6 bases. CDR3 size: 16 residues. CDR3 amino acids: CASSPGGAGGIQPQHF. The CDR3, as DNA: TGTGCCAGCAGCCCAGGGGGGGCAGGAGGTATTCAGCCCCAGCATTTT.

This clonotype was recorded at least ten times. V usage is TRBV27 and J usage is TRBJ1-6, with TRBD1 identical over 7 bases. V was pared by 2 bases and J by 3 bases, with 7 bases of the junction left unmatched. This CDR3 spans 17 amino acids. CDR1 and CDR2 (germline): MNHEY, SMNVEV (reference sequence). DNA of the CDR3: TGTGCCAGCAGTTTAAGTACAGGGGCTCTCTATAATTCACCCCTCCACTTT. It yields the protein CASSLSTGALYNSPLHF.

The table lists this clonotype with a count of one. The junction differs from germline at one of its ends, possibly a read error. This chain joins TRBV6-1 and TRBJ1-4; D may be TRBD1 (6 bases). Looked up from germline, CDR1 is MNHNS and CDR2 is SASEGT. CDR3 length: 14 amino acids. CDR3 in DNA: TGTGCCAGCAGATCTGGGACAACTAACGAAAAACCGTTTTTT. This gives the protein CASRSGTTNEKPFF.

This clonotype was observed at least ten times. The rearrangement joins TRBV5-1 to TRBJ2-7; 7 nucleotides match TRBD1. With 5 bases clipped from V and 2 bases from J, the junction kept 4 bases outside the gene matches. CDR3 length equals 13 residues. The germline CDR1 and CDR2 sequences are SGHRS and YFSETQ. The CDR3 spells CASRLTGTYEQYF. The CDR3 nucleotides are TGCGCCAGCAGACTGACAGGGACCTACGAGCAGTACTTC.

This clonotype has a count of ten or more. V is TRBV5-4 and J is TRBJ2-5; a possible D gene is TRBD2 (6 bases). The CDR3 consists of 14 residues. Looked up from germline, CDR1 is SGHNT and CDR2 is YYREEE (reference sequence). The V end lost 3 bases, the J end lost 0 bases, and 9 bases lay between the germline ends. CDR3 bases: TGTGCCAGCAGCTCGGGGGTAAACCAAGAGACCCAGTACTTC. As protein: CASSSGVNQETQYF.

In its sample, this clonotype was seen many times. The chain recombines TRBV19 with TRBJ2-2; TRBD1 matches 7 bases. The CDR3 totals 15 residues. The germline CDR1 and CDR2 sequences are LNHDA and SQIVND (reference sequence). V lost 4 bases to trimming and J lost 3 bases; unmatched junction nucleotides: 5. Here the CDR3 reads CASSNYRGHTGELFF. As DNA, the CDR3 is TGTGCCAGTAGTAATTACAGGGGTCACACCGGGGAGCTGTTTTTT.

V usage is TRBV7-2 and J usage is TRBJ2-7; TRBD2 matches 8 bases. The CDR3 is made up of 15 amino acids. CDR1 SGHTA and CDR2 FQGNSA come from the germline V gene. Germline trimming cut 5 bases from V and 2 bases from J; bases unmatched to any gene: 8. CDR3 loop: CASSPGGEAPYEQYF. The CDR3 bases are TGTGCCAGCAGCCCCGGGGGGGAGGCCCCCTACGAGCAGTACTTC.

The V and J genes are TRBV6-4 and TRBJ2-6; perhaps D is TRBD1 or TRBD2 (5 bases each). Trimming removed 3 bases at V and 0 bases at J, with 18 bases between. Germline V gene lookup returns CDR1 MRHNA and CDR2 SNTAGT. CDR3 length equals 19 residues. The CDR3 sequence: CASSDRMSGRRSGANVLTF. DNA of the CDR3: TGTGCCAGCAGTGATCGCATGTCGGGGCGCCGCTCTGGGGCCAACGTCCTGACTTTC.

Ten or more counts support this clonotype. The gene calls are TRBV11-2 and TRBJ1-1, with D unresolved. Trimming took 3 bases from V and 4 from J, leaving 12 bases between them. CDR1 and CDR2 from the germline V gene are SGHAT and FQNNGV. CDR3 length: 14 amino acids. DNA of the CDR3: TGTGCCAGCAGCTTCACGGAGGCTAGCACTGAAGCTTTCTTT. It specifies CASSFTEASTEAFF.

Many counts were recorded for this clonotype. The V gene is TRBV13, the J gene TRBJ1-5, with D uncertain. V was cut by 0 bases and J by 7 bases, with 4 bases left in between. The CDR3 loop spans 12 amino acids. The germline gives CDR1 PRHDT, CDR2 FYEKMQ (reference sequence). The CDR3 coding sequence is TGTGCCAGCAGCTTAGGTGGACAGCCCCAGCATTTT. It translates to CASSLGGQPQHF.

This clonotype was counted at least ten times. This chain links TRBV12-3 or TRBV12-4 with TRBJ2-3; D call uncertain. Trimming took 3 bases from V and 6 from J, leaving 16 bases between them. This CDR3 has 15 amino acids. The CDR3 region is CASSFQRTVGDTQYF. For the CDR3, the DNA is TGTGCCAGCAGTTTCCAGCGAACGGTAGGGGATACGCAGTATTTT.

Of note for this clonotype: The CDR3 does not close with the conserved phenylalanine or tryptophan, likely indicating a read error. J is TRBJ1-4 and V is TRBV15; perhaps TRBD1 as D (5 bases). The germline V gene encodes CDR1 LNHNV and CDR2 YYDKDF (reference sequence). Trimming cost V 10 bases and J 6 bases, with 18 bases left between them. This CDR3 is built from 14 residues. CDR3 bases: TGTGCCATCGGGGAAGGGGCGCATCATGAAAAACTGTTTTCT. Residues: CAIGEGAHHEKLFS.

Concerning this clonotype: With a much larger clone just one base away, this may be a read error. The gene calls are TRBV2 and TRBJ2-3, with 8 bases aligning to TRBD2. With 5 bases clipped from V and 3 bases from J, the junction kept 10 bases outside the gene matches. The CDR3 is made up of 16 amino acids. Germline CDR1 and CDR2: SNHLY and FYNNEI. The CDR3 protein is CASSPIAGILTDTQYF. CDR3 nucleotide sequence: TGTGCCAGCAGTCCCATAGCGGGAATACTGACAGATACGCAGTATTTT.

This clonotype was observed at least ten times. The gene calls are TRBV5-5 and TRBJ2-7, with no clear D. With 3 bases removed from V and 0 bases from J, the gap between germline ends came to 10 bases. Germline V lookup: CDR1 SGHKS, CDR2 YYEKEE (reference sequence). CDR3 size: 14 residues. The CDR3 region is CASSSLKSSYEQYF. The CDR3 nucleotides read TGTGCCAGCAGCTCACTAAAGAGCTCCTACGAGCAGTACTTC. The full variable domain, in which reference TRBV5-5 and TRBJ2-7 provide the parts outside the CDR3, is DAGVTQSPTHLIKTRGQQVTLRCSPISGHKSVSWYQQVLGQGPQFIFQYYEKEERGRGNFPDRFSARQFPNYSSELNVNALLLGDSALYLCASSSLKSSYEQYFGPGTRLTVT.

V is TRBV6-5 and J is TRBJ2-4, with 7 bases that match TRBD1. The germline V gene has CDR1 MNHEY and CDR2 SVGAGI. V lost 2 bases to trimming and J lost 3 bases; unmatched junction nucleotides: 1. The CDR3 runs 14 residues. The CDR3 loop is CASSYRDSKNIQYF. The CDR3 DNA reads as TGTGCCAGCAGTTACAGGGACAGCAAAAACATTCAGTACTTC.

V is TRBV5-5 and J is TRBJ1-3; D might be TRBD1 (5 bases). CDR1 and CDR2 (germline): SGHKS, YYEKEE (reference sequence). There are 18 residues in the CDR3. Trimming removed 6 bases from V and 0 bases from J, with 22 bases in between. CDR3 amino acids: CASIPLGAGASSGNTIYF. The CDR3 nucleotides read TGTGCCAGCATCCCGCTCGGTGCTGGGGCCAGCTCTGGAAACACCATATATTTT.